This TCR beta chain was sequenced in a study of cytomegalovirus exposure and HLA in healthy donors. On the study more broadly: The roughly 120 million unique TCR beta sequences, from around 200 million T cells, were found by an earlier analysis. Findings of the study overall: Three chains tied to CMV proved CMV antigen-specific in vitro. Highly shared sequence variants in one cluster were likely a sequencing artifact.

The table lists this clone with a few counts. The antigen is not known. V was clipped by 4 bases and J by 5 bases, with 18 bases between them. Germline CDR1 and CDR2: SGHKS and YYEKEE (reference sequence). This CDR3 has 15 amino acids. The PCR had 60 Vbeta and 13 Jbeta primers. Using immunoSEQ multiplex PCR, the repertoire was profiled, and TCRdb retains in-frame clones only, with some absent. The table records fewer than 200,000 clones, roughly 13% of them present only once. The sample consisted of PBMCs. The chain uses TRBV5-5 and TRBJ1-1, with D possibly being TRBD1 (6 bases). This receptor was obtained from a man aged 50-59 years in good health and CMV-seropositive. This CDR3 reads CASSGSGTTGTEAFF. The CDR3 region has the DNA TGTGCCAGCAGCGGCTCCGGGACAACGGGGACTGAAGCTTTCTTT.